A selection of T cell receptor beta chains follows, all from one sample in a study of tumor-infiltrating lymphocytes in primary liver carcinoma. MiXCR, applied by TCRdb to the multiplex PCR reads, yields one record per CDR3 protein. The sample lists under 85,000 distinct CDR3 sequences; around 70% were seen once. Material for sequencing was liver tumor tissue from sampling region 1. These receptors originate from a man between 40 and 49 years old with primary liver carcinoma and hepatitis B virus infection. The CDR3 runs from the conserved cysteine through the conserved F or W. Fields, in order: J gene, V gene, clone size, CDR3 protein. Size is stated for part of the rows, as once, few or many counts, or as a class when the clone is expanded.

>TRBJ1-5|TRBV6-1|.
CASSGGWTIDLPQHF
>TRBJ2-3|TRBV6-5|.
CASSVSQCADTRYF
>TRBJ2-1|TRBV6-6|.
CASSKGLAGGPIYNEHFF
>TRBJ2-7|TRBV12-3/TRBV12-4|once
CVSSLDLGTQSEQYF
>TRBJ1-4|TRBV9|.
CASSVEWNNEKLFF
>TRBJ2-7|TRBV29-1|many
CSVGEATYEQYF
>TRBJ2-1|TRBV11-2|.
CASIHNGNRSEQFF
>TRBJ2-7|TRBV7-8|.
CASGVSGRVYEQYF
>TRBJ2-5|TRBV11-2|.
CASGSGSSGPGETQYF
>TRBJ2-1|TRBV5-1|.
CTSRTGQGAQDEQFF
>TRBJ2-3|TRBV12-3/TRBV12-4|.
CASSCLQAGVDTQYF
>TRBJ2-2|TRBV11-2|.
CASSLNSGTGELFF
>TRBJ2-2|TRBV2|once
CASRDRVGTGELFF
>TRBJ2-1|TRBV29-1|.
CSVEPLSSGTCNEQFF
>TRBJ2-7|TRBV6-1|.
CASSAQRQVEQYF
>TRBJ2-2|TRBV6-1|.
CASNEGRANTGELFF
>TRBJ2-6|TRBV6-1|.
CASSEGGVTGANVLTF
>TRBJ2-2|TRBV20-1|.
CSASMVATGELFF
>TRBJ1-6|TRBV7-9|.
CDSSLAGTPLSPLHF
>TRBJ2-7|TRBV6-5|many
CASTKSPGGREQYF
>TRBJ2-2|TRBV7-8|.
CACSLLRGPNTGELFF
>TRBJ2-3|TRBV30|.
CAGSPQLDSGLPVSPDTQYF
>TRBJ1-5|TRBV4-2|.
CASSLRQGAGQPQHF
>TRBJ2-7|TRBV2|.
CASAKNYEQYF
>TRBJ2-7|TRBV20-1|.
CSVRDSGTGDEQYF
>TRBJ2-2|TRBV28|few
CANRDGNTGELFF
>TRBJ2-2|TRBV19|.
CASSFRDRGSTGELFF
>TRBJ2-2|TRBV6-5|.
CASSSRPPGLSTGELFF
>TRBJ2-1|TRBV5-4|.
CASSPSVGLHNEQFF
>TRBJ2-7|TRBV11-2|medium-sized
CASSLGGLADEQYF
>TRBJ1-1|TRBV6-5|.
CASSPGDGIRNTEALF
>TRBJ2-3|TRBV6-1|.
CASTENPNPELDMQYF
>TRBJ2-5|TRBV29-1|.
CSVRAVGVGQETQYF
>TRBJ2-5|TRBV7-9|many
CASSLARAFQETQYF